The 18 T cell receptor beta chains listed next were all sequenced from one sample in a study of shared clonotypes between healthy human individuals. Clones were read by immunoSEQ multiplex PCR, and TCRdb kept only the in-frame ones, dropping some. The table includes hundreds of thousands of clones, 73% detected once. Sequenced: memory CD4+ T cells sorted from blood. Subset in this sample: CD45RA-negative fraction. The receptor source for this set is a woman between 25 and 40 years old in good health.

The V gene is TRBV5-4, the J gene TRBJ1-2; a weak D match, TRBD1 (5 bases). This CDR3 contains 14 residues. V was pared by 0 bases and J by 2 bases, with 8 bases between. Germline CDR1 SGHNT, CDR2 YYREEE (reference sequence). Here the CDR3 DNA reads TGTGCCAGCAGCTTGGGCAGGGAAAACTATGGCTACACCTTC. Protein product: CASSLGRENYGYTF.

This chain uses TRBV10-3 with TRBJ2-3; TRBD2 matches 9 bases. Germline loops: CDR1 ENHRY, CDR2 SYGVKD. The CDR3 totals 15 residues. V gave up 10 bases and J gave up 3 bases; unmatched junction bases: 11. CDR3 protein: CATAEAGGGTDTQYF. The CDR3 nucleotides are TGTGCCACCGCTGAAGCGGGAGGTGGAACAGATACGCAGTATTTT.

This rearrangement joins TRBV15 to TRBJ2-3; 13 positions match TRBD2. The CDR3 contains 16 residues. Germline V CDR1 and CDR2: LNHNV, YYDKDF (reference sequence). V shed 4 bases and J 4 bases; nucleotides not matched to a gene: 5. CDR3 in amino acids: CATSTGTSGNADTQYF. CDR3 sequence (DNA): TGTGCCACCAGCACCGGGACTAGCGGGAATGCAGATACGCAGTATTTT.

The gene calls are TRBV28 and TRBJ2-7, with D tentatively TRBD2 (5 bases). Germline V lookup: CDR1 MDHEN, CDR2 SYDVKM. The CDR3 extends over 14 amino acids. The V end was cut by 4 bases, the J end by 3 bases, with 13 bases between. The DNA for the CDR3 is TGTGCCAGCAGTTCCACCCTAGCTGGCTACGAGCAGTACTTC. Translating gives CASSSTLAGYEQYF.

This clone has only a few counts. Other DNA sequences in this specimen translate into the identical CDR3. The chain couples TRBV6-6 to TRBJ1-2, with TRBD1 as a possible D gene (5 bases). CDR1 is MNHNY and CDR2 is SVGAGI in the germline V gene (reference sequence). This CDR3 region has 14 residues. V gave up 0 bases and J gave up 8 bases, with 13 bases separating them. The CDR3 protein is CASSYSSGAGGYTF. The CDR3 DNA follows: TGTGCCAGCAGTTACTCTTCTGGGGCAGGGGGCTACACCTTC.

The gene calls are TRBV28 and TRBJ1-3, with no clear D. The CDR3 sequence is 17 residues long. The germline V gene has CDR1 MDHEN and CDR2 SYDVKM. V lost 6 bases, J lost 0 bases, and 18 bases lay in between. CDR3: CASRDLGRAGSGNTIYF. CDR3 bases: TGTGCCAGCAGGGACCTGGGGAGGGCAGGCTCTGGAAACACCATATATTTT.

The CDR3 bases are TGTGCCAGCAGCCCTGACCACTATGGCTACACCTTC. Protein sequence: CASSPDHYGYTF. The chain is built from TRBV7-9 and TRBJ1-2, with no clear D. This CDR3 has 12 amino acids. Trimming cost V 5 bases and J 3 bases, with 7 bases left between them. The V gene's germline CDR1 is SEHNR and CDR2 FQNEAQ (reference sequence).

This clone was seen more than once but under ten times. This CDR3 reads CASRYGQGWVNQPQHF. CDR3 DNA sequence: TGTGCCAGCAGGTACGGACAGGGGTGGGTCAATCAGCCCCAGCATTTT. The chain has TRBV28 and TRBJ1-5, with TRBD1 matching over 9 bases. CDR1 is MDHEN, CDR2 SYDVKM, per germline. Unmatched junction bases numbered 9, after V lost 6 bases and J lost 3 bases. The CDR3 runs 16 residues.

V and J are TRBV15 and TRBJ2-1; TRBD1 agrees at 10 bases. Germline values: CDR1 LNHNV, CDR2 YYDKDF (reference sequence). The CDR3 is 14 amino acids. Trimming took 4 bases from V and 9 from J; bases not matched to a gene: 6. The CDR3 DNA reads TGTGCCACCAGCAAGGGACAGGGGAGTGGTGAGCAGTTCTTC. The encoded protein is CATSKGQGSGEQFF. Based on the CDR3 plus reference TRBV15 and TRBJ2-1, the full variable domain is DAMVIQNPRYQVTQFGKPVTLSCSQTLNHNVMYWYQQKSSQAPKLLFHYYDKDFNNEADTPDNFQSRRPNTSFCFLDIRSPGLGDTAMYLCATSKGQGSGEQFFGPGTRLTVL.

The chain has TRBV27 and TRBJ2-2; TRBD2 is a possible D gene (6 bases). Germline values: CDR1 MNHEY, CDR2 SMNVEV (reference sequence). The CDR3 has 16 residues. The V and J ends lost 3 bases and 3 bases respectively, with 14 bases between them. The CDR3 bases are TGTGCCAGCAGTTTTACGGGAGACGGGGACACCGGGGAGCTGTTTTTT. Encoded protein: CASSFTGDGDTGELFF.

This clone has a count of ten or more. The gene calls are TRBV7-2 and TRBJ1-2; 12 bases align to TRBD1. The germline gives CDR1 SGHTA, CDR2 FQGNSA. The CDR3 contains 16 residues. Unmatched junction bases numbered 2, after V lost 1 base and J lost 2 bases. CDR3 nucleotides: TGTGCCAGCAGCTTAGGTGGGACAGGGGGCAACTATGGCTACACCTTC. This codes for CASSLGGTGGNYGYTF.

The chain carries TRBV5-1 and TRBJ2-4; D is perhaps TRBD1 or TRBD2 (5 bases each). The CDR3 length is 16 residues. The germline V and J ends were trimmed by 4 bases and 1 base, with 15 bases remaining between them. Per the germline V gene, CDR1 is SGHRS and CDR2 is YFSETQ. The CDR3 DNA follows: TGCGCCAGCAGCACCGGCGAGAGGGGCGCCAAAAACATTCAGTACTTC. Amino acids: CASSTGERGAKNIQYF.

The V call is TRBV9, the J call TRBJ2-2; 7 positions match TRBD2. This CDR3 spans 16 amino acids. V was pared by 0 bases and J by 3 bases, with 5 bases of the junction left unmatched. Germline loops: CDR1 SGDLS, CDR2 YYNGEE. The CDR3 DNA sequence: TGTGCCAGCAGCGTAGGGGTAGCGGGTTACACCGGGGAGCTGTTTTTT. Translated, it gives CASSVGVAGYTGELFF.

This chain uses TRBV7-7 with TRBJ2-5, with 8 bases identical to TRBD2. The CDR3 extends over 15 amino acids. CDR1 and CDR2 from the germline V gene are SSHAT and FNYEAQ (reference sequence). Germline trimming cut 5 bases from V and 4 bases from J; bases unmatched to any gene: 9. CDR3 amino acids: CASSPRTSWGETQYF. The CDR3 DNA reads TGTGCCAGCAGCCCTCGGACTAGCTGGGGAGAGACCCAGTACTTC.

This chain connects TRBV5-5 to TRBJ2-1, with D possibly being TRBD1 (6 bases). V dropped 4 bases and J dropped 3 bases, with 14 bases sitting between them. The CDR3 extends over 15 amino acids. Looked up from germline, CDR1 is SGHKS and CDR2 is YYEKEE (reference sequence). The CDR3 nucleotides are TGTGCCAGCAGCGAAGCGCCGGGACACTACAATGAGCAGTTCTTC. Amino acid sequence: CASSEAPGHYNEQFF.

CDR3 nucleotide sequence: TGTGCCTGGGGGAGCGGGAGGGCCCGGAAAGAGACCCAGTACTTC. It encodes CAWGSGRARKETQYF. The chain employs TRBV30 and TRBJ2-5, with 10 bases fitting TRBD2. V gave up 5 bases and J gave up 3 bases; unmatched junction bases: 9. This CDR3 spans 15 amino acids. Germline CDR1 is GTSNPN and CDR2 is SVGIG (reference sequence).

The rearrangement uses TRBV5-6 and TRBJ1-1, with D possibly matching TRBD1 (5 bases). Germline V lookup: CDR1 SGHDT, CDR2 YYEEEE. V shed 0 bases and J shed 3 bases, with 9 bases lying between them. This CDR3 is built from 14 residues. DNA of the CDR3: TGTGCCAGCAGCTTGGGGGGCTGGGACACTGAAGCTTTCTTT. Protein: CASSLGGWDTEAFF.

Notes on this clone: Other DNA variants within this sample encode the same CDR3. The chain uses TRBV9 and TRBJ2-1; D remains unclear. The CDR3 totals 15 residues. The V end was cut by 0 bases, the J end by 3 bases, with 10 bases between. Germline-derived CDR1 and CDR2 are SGDLS and YYNGEE. The CDR3 loop reads CASSVAPDSYNEQFF. CDR3 nucleotides: TGTGCCAGCAGCGTAGCCCCGGATAGCTACAATGAGCAGTTCTTC.